This TCR beta chain is from a study of shared clonotypes between healthy human individuals. Overall study: Aged 18 to 49, the donors were two women and a few men. Each donor's CD4 naive and CD4 memory cells filled three plates apiece, CD8 naive two, and CD8 memory one.

Germline V gives CDR1 SGHTA, CDR2 FQGNSA. V gave up 8 bases and J gave up 4 bases, with 17 bases separating them. This CDR3 contains 14 residues. About this clone itself: Antigen specificity is unknown.

Study-level findings and limits: An effect of sequencing depth on clonotype sharing among donors was expected. Shared clonotypes across all four donors exceeded non-shared ones in generation probability.

Naive CD8 populations comprised CD45RO-negative cells positively selected for CCR7, excluding terminally differentiated effector memory CD45RA+ cells. Generated by immunoSEQ multiplex PCR, the TCRdb table keeps only in-frame clones and is missing some. The profile covers around 2.1 million clones, with 93% appearing a single time and 1.5% to 2% taken by the ten largest. The V and J genes are TRBV7-2 and TRBJ2-5; D is undetermined. Sequenced sample: naive CD8+ T cells from PBMCs. This receptor was identified in a man aged 18-30 years in good health. Some clones in this sample may be carry-over from other donors' samples. Written as DNA, the CDR3 is TGTGCCAGCGCCAAGGGATTCTTGGTAGAGACCCAGTACTTC. It codes for CASAKGFLVETQYF.